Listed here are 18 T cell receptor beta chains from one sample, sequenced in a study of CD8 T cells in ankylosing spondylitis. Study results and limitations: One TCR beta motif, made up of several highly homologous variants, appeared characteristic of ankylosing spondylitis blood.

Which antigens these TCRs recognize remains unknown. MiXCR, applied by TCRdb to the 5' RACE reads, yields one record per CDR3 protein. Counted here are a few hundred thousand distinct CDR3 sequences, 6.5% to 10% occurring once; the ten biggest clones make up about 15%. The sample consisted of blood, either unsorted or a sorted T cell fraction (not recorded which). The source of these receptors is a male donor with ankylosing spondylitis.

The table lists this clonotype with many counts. CDR3 amino acids: CAISESLAGGPKKETQYF. For the CDR3, the DNA is TGTGCCATCAGTGAGTCGCTAGCGGGAGGGCCTAAGAAAGAGACCCAGTACTTC. This chain connects TRBV10-3 to TRBJ2-5; 12 bases fit TRBD2. Germline trimming cut 0 bases from V and 3 bases from J; bases unmatched to any gene: 8. From germline, CDR1 is ENHRY and CDR2 SYGVKD. The CDR3 is 18 residues long.

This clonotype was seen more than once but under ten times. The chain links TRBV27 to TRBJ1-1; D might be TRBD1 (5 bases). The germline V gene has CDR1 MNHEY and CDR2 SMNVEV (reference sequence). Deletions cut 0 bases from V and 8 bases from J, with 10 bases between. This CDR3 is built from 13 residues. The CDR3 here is CASSLSRQTEAFF. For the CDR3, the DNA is TGTGCCAGCAGTTTATCGAGACAGACGGAAGCTTTCTTT.

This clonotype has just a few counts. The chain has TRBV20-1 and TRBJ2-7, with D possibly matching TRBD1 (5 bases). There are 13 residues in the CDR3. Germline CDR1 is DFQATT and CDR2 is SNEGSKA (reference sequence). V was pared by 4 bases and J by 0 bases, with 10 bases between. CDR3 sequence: CSATDSLSYEQYF. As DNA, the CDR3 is TGCAGTGCTACCGACAGCCTCTCCTACGAGCAGTACTTC.

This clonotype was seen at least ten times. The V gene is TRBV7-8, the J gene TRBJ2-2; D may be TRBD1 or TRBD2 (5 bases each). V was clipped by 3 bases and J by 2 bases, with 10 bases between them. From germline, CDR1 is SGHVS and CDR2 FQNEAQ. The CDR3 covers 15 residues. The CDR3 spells CASSLGRRNTGELFF. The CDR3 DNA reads TGTGCCAGCAGCTTGGGACGGCGAAACACCGGGGAGCTGTTTTTT.

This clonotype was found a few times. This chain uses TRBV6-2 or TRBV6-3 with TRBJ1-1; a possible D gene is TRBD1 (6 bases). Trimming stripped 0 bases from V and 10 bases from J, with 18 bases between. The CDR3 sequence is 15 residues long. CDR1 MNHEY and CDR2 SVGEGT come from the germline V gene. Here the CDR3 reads CASSYSSPVRGSAFF. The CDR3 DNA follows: TGTGCCAGCAGTTACTCGAGTCCGGTCAGGGGATCAGCTTTCTTT.

The CDR3 DNA is TGCAGCGCCATTTCAGGGTATGGCTACACCTTC. Translated: CSAISGYGYTF. The V call is TRBV29-1, the J call TRBJ1-2; TRBD1 is a possible D gene (5 bases). Trimming stripped 7 bases from V and 5 bases from J, with 11 bases between. This CDR3 has 11 residues. Germline assignment: CDR1 SQVTM and CDR2 ANQGSEA. Supplemented by reference TRBV29-1 and TRBJ1-2, the full variable domain reads SAVISQKPSRDICQRGTSLTIQCQVDSQVTMMFWYRQQPGQSLTLIATANQGSEATYESGFVIDKFPISRPNLTFSTLTVSNMSPEDSSIYLCSAISGYGYTFGSGTRLTVV.

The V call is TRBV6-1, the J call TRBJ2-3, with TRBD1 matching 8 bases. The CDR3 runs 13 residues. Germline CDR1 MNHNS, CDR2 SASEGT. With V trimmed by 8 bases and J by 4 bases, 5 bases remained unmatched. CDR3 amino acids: CASYRGAPDTQYF. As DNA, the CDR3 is TGTGCCAGCTACAGGGGGGCCCCAGATACGCAGTATTTT.

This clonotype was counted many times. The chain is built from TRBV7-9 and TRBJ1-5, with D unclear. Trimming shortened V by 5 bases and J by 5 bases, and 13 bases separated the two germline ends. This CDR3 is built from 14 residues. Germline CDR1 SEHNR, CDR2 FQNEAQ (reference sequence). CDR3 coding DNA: TGTGCCAGCAGCCTATTTGGGAGTGATCAGCCCCAGCATTTT. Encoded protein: CASSLFGSDQPQHF. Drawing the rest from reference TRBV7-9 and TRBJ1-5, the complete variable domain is DTGVSQNPRHKITKRGQNVTFRCDPISEHNRLYWYRQTLGQGPEFLTYFQNEAQLEKSRLLSDRFSAERPKGSFSTLEIQRTEQGDSAMYLCASSLFGSDQPQHFGDGTRLSIL.

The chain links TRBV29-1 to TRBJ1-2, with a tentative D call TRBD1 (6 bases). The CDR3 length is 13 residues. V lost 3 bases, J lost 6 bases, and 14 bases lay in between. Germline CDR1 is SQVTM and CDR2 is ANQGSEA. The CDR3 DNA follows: TGCAGCGTTGATTCGCTCAGGGGCGATGGCTACACCTTC. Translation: CSVDSLRGDGYTF.

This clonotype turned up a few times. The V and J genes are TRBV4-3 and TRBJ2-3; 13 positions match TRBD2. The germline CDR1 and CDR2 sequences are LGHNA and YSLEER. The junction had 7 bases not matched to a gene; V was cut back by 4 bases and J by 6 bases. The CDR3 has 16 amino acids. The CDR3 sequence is CASSRTTSGRADTQYF. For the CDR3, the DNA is TGCGCCAGCAGCCGTACTACTAGCGGGAGGGCCGATACGCAGTATTTT.

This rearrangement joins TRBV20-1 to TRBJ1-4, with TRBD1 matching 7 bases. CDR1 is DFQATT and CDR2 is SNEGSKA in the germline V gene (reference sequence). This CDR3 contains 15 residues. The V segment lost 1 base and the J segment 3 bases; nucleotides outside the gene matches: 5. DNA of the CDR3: TGCAGTGCTAGAGTGGGAGGACAGGCTAATGAAAAACTGTTTTTT. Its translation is CSARVGGQANEKLFF.

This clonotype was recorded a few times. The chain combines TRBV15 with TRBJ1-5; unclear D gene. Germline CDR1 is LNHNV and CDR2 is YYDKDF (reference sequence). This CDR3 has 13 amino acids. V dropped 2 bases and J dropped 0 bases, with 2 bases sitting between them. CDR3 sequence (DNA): TGTGCCACCAGCAGACTTAGCAATCAGCCCCAGCATTTT. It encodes CATSRLSNQPQHF.

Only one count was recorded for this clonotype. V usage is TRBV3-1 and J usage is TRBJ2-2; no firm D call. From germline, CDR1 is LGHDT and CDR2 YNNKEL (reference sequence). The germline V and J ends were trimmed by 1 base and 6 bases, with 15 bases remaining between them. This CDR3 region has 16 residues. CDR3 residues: CASSQGSTFFSGELFF. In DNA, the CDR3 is TGTGCCAGCAGCCAAGGTAGTACCTTCTTCTCCGGGGAGCTGTTTTTT.

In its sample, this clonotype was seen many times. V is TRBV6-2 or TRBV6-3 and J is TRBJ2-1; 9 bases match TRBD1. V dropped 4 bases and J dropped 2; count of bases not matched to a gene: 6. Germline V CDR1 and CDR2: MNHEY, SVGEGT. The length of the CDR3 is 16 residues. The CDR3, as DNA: TGTGCCAGCAGTTTGGGGGGACAGGGAACCTACAATGAGCAGTTCTTC. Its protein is CASSLGGQGTYNEQFF.

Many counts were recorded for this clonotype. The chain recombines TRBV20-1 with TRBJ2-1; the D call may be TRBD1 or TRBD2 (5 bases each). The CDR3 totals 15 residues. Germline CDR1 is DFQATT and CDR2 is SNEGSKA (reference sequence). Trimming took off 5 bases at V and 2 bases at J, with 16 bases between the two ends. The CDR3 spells CSAGDGASPYNEQFF. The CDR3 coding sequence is TGCAGTGCTGGCGACGGGGCTAGTCCCTACAATGAGCAGTTCTTC.

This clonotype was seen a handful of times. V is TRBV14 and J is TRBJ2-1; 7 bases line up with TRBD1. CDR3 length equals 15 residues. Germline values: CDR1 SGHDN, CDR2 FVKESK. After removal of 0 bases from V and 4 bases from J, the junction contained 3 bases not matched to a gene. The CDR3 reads CASSQDTGVYNEQFF. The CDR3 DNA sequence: TGTGCCAGCAGCCAAGATACAGGGGTATACAATGAGCAGTTCTTC.

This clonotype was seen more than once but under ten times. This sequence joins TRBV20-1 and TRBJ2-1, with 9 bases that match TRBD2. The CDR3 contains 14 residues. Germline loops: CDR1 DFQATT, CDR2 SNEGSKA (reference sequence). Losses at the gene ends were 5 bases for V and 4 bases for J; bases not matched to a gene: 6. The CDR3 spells CSAEGTSNYNEQFF. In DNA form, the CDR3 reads TGCAGTGCTGAAGGGACTAGCAATTACAATGAGCAGTTCTTC.

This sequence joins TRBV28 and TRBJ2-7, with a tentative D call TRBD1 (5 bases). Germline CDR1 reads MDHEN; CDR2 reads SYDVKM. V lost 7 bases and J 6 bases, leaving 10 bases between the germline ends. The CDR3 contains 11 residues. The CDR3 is CASKGAGEQYF. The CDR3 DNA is TGTGCCAGCAAAGGGGCTGGCGAGCAGTACTTC.